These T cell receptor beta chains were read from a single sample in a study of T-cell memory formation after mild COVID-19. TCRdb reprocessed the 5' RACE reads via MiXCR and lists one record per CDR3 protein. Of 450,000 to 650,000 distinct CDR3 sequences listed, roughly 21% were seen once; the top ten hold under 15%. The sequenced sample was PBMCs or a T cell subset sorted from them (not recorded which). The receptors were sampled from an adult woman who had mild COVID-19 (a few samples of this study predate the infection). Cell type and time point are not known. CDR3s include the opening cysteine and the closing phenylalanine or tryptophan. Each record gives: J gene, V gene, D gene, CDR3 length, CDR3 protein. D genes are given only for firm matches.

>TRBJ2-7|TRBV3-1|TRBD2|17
CASSHSGGAFGVDEQYF
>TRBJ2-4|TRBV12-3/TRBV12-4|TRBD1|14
CASSPTGPQNIQYF
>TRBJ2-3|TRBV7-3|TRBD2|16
CASSLVAGGALNTQYF
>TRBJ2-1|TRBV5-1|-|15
CASSFAGDKNNEQFF
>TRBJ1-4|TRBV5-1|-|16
CASSLSAPGTNEKLFF
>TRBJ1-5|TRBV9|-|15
CASSSGGGSNQPQHF
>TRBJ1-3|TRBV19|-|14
CATHRGSSGNTIYF
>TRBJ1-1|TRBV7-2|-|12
CASSQRNTEAFF
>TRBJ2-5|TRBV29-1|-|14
CSVYRGGDQETQYF
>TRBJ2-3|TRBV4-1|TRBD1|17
CASSTQAGRGRLDTQYF
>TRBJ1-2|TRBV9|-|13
CASSTPDSYGYTF
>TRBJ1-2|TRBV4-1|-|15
CASSQDIVGSYGYTF
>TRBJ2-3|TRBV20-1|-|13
CSGEDRSTDTQYF
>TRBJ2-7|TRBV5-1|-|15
CAIHKERAVAYEQYF
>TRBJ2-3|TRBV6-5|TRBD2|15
CASSYTGGGTDTQYF
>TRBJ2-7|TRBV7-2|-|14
CASSLVWAPREQYF
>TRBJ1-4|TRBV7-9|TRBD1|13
CASRQGGNEKLFF
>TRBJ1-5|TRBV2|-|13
CASRERSLQPQHF
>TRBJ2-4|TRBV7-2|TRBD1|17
CASSPQTGRGRQNIQYF
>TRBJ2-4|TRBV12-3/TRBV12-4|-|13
CASSRGQWDIQYF
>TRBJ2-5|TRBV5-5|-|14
CATSQEGYQETQYF
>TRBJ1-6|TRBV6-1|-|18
CASSEAWPGRSYNSPLHF
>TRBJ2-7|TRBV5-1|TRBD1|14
CASSFEGASGEQYF
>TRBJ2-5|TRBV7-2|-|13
CASSTGAAATQYF
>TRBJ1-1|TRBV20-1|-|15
CSARRRGYQNTEAFF
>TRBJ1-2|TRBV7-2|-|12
CASSLLGHGYTF
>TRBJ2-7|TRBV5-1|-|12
CASRRTETEQYF
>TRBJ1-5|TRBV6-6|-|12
CASSYANQPQHF
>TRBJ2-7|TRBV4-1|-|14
CASSQPGAFNEQYF
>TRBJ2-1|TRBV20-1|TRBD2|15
CSARIGLAGVNEQFF
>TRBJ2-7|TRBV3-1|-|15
CASSQGGVSSYEQYF
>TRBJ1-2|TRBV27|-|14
CASRGLGDSYGYTF
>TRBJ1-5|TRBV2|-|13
CASSPSTLRPQHF
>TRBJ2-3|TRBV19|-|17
CASSPEPIAGTVDTQYF
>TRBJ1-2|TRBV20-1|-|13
CSVEKESTSGYTF
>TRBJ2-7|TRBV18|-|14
CASSPAGTGPTQYF
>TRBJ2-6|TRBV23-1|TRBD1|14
CASSQSGQANVLTF
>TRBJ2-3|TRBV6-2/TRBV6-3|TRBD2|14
CASSGLVLTDTQYF
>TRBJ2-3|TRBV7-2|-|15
CASSLVGLPLDTQYF
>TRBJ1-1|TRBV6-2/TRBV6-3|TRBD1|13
CASRPLTGSEAFF
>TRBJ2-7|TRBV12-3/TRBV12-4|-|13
CASSFLEGREQYF
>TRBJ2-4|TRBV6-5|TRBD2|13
CASTGGAKNIQYF
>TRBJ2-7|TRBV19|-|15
CASSIVATGTYEQYF
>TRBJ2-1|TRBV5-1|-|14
CASRRGEAYNEQFF
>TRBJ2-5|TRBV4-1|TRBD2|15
CASSQGLAWGTPQYF
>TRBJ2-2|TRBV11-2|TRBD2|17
CASSSGLAGGPHGELFF
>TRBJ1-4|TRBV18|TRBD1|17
CASSPSQGGPTNEKLFF
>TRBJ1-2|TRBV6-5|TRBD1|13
CASRPMGQGEYTF
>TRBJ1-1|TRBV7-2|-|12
CASSSSGPEAFF
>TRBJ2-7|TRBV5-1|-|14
CASSLALRTPEQYF
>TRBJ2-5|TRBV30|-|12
CAWSQLQETQYF